This T cell receptor beta chain was obtained from a study of shared clonotypes between healthy human individuals. V was clipped by 2 bases and J by 7 bases; unmatched bases: 12. CDR1 SEHNR and CDR2 FQNEAQ come from the germline V gene (reference sequence). This CDR3 region has 16 residues. Sequencing was performed with immunoSEQ multiplex PCR; in TCRdb, only in-frame clones are kept and a portion is missing. The sample lists some 2.1 million clones, about 95% occurring once. Points from the study as a whole: The study drew on few donors, limiting represented genetic and exposure-history diversity.

Comment on this clone: Its antigen is not known.

The sample taken for sequencing was naive CD4+ T cells sorted from blood. Subset reported: CD45RA+ positively selected. The chain is built from TRBV7-9 and TRBJ2-3; 7 bases align to TRBD1. This receptor was identified in a man aged 18-30 years in good health. CDR3 region: CASSLRPGTDENTQYF. CDR3 coding DNA: TGTGCCAGCAGCTTACGTCCCGGGACAGACGAAAATACGCAGTATTTT. Supplemented by reference TRBV7-9 and TRBJ2-3, the full variable domain reads DTGVSQNPRHKITKRGQNVTFRCDPISEHNRLYWYRQTLGQGPEFLTYFQNEAQLEKSRLLSDRFSAERPKGSFSTLEIQRTEQGDSAMYLCASSLRPGTDENTQYFGPGTRLTVL.